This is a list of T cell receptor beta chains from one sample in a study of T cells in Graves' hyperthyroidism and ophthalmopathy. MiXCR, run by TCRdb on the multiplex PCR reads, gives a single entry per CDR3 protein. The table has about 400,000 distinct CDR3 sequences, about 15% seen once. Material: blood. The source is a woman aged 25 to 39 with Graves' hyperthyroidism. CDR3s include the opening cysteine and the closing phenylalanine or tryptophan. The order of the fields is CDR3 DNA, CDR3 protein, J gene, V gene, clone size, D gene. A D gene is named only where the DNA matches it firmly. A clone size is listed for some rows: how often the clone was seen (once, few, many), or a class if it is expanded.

CDR3 DNA: TGTGCCAGCAGCTTAGAGCCGTATTCAGGCGGGGAGCTGTTTTTT
CDR3 protein: CASSLEPYSGGELFF
J gene: TRBJ2-2
V gene: TRBV11-2
clone size: few
D gene: .

CDR3 DNA: TGCAGCGGCTGGTATCTTGAAGCTTTCTTT
CDR3 protein: CSGWYLEAFF
J gene: TRBJ1-1
V gene: TRBV29-1
clone size: .
D gene: .

CDR3 DNA: TGTGCCAGCCAGACTAGCGGGAGGCACCAAGAGACCCAGTACTTC
CDR3 protein: CASQTSGRHQETQYF
J gene: TRBJ2-5
V gene: TRBV28
clone size: many
D gene: TRBD2

CDR3 DNA: TGTGCCAGCCGAACTAAGGACAGGGGGCTCCCCTTTAACTATGGCTACACCTTC
CDR3 protein: CASRTKDRGLPFNYGYTF
J gene: TRBJ1-2
V gene: TRBV15
clone size: .
D gene: TRBD1

CDR3 DNA: TGTGCCAGCAGATCGGGACAGGGTTCCTATGGCTACACCTTC
CDR3 protein: CASRSGQGSYGYTF
J gene: TRBJ1-2
V gene: TRBV27
clone size: many
D gene: TRBD1

CDR3 DNA: TGTGCCAGCAGTGTAGCGGGAGCATTGGATACGCAGTATTTT
CDR3 protein: CASSVAGALDTQYF
J gene: TRBJ2-3
V gene: TRBV2
clone size: .
D gene: TRBD2

CDR3 DNA: TGCAGCGTTGAATTGGGGGTCGTGGGGGGCTACACCTTC
CDR3 protein: CSVELGVVGGYTF
J gene: TRBJ1-2
V gene: TRBV29-1
clone size: .
D gene: .

CDR3 DNA: TGTGCCAGCAGTTGGTCCACACGCTCCTACGAGCAGTACTTC
CDR3 protein: CASSWSTRSYEQYF
J gene: TRBJ2-7
V gene: TRBV12-3/TRBV12-4
clone size: .
D gene: .

CDR3 DNA: TGTGCCAGCAGCGTAAGCGGGAGGGCTTACAATGAGCAGTTCTTC
CDR3 protein: CASSVSGRAYNEQFF
J gene: TRBJ2-1
V gene: TRBV7-9
clone size: many
D gene: TRBD2

CDR3 DNA: TGTGCCAGCAGTAAAGGGGGCGCGGGTGGAGAGACCCAGTACTTC
CDR3 protein: CASSKGGAGGETQYF
J gene: TRBJ2-5
V gene: TRBV6-2/TRBV6-3
clone size: .
D gene: TRBD1

CDR3 DNA: TGTGCCAGCTCACCGGGCCTAGCGGTACGGTACAATGAGCAGTTCTTC
CDR3 protein: CASSPGLAVRYNEQFF
J gene: TRBJ2-1
V gene: TRBV18
clone size: few
D gene: TRBD2

CDR3 DNA: TGTGCCAGCAGTCGCGGGGCCCCCGGAACAGATACGCAGTATTTT
CDR3 protein: CASSRGAPGTDTQYF
J gene: TRBJ2-3
V gene: TRBV4-2
clone size: many
D gene: .

CDR3 DNA: TGCGCCAGCAGCTTCCTAGGACTCCAAGAGACCCAGTACTTC
CDR3 protein: CASSFLGLQETQYF
J gene: TRBJ2-5
V gene: TRBV5-1
clone size: .
D gene: .

CDR3 DNA: TGTGCCAGCAGTTTTCGACTAGCGGGTCCCAACTACGAGCAGTACTTC
CDR3 protein: CASSFRLAGPNYEQYF
J gene: TRBJ2-7
V gene: TRBV12-3/TRBV12-4
clone size: many
D gene: TRBD2